This TCR beta chain emerged from a study of blood T cell repertoires in COVID-19. Overall study: Material from acute and convalescent COVID-19 was sourced from the United States, Italy and Spain. Nucleic acid was either cDNA or gDNA, and it came from T cells, B-cell-depleted T cells, or PBMCs.

Source study methods: Amplification of reference gene primers provided the estimated nucleated cell counts. TCRdb's table, derived via immunoSEQ multiplex PCR, lists solely in-frame clones and lacks some. V and J calls plus clone size are reproduced from that table; the DNA served to infer D and trimming. The sample carries about 130,000 clones, approximately 87% recorded once. Sequenced: peripheral blood. The clonotype originates from a woman aged 55-70 years with acute or convalescent COVID-19.

In DNA form, the CDR3 reads TGTGCCAGCAGTCTAGCGGGAGTAGGAGATACGCAGTATTTT. It specifies CASSLAGVGDTQYF. This chain connects TRBV27 to TRBJ2-3; TRBD2 matches 10 bases. The CDR3 extends over 14 amino acids. Trimming at V came to 5 bases and at J to 5 bases, leaving 4 bases not matched to a gene. Germline CDR1 MNHEY, CDR2 SMNVEV (reference sequence).